One sample yielded the 29 T cell receptor beta chains listed below, sequenced in a study of T cells in Graves' hyperthyroidism and ophthalmopathy. TCR beta CDR3 sequences were amplified from RNA transcripts. First-round RT-PCR targeting the TCR CDR3 was performed with the HTBI primer set. TCRdb itself ran the multiplex PCR reads through MiXCR, one entry per CDR3 protein. The sample lists 500,000 to 600,000 distinct CDR3 sequences; around 43% were seen once. Sequencing used peripheral blood or thyroid tissue (not recorded which). These receptors came from an adult woman with Graves' disease, either hyperthyroidism or ophthalmopathy (not recorded which).

With regard to this clonotype: The junction departs from germline at one end; a sequencing error may be responsible. V usage is TRBV7-9 and J usage is TRBJ2-3; TRBD2 matches 7 bases. CDR1 is SEHNR, CDR2 FQNEAQ, per germline (reference sequence). The CDR3 is 16 amino acids. The CDR3 reads CASSLNGGSREDTQCF. The CDR3 DNA reads as TGTGCCAGCAGCTTAAACGGCGGGAGTCGTGAAGATACGCAGTGTTTT. Together with reference TRBV7-9 and TRBJ2-3, the CDR3 gives the full variable domain: DTGVSQNPRHKITKRGQNVTFRCDPISEHNRLYWYRQTLGQGPEFLTYFQNEAQLEKSRLLSDRFSAERPKGSFSTLEIQRTEQGDSAMYLCASSLNGGSREDTQCFGPGTRLTVL.

This clonotype came up a few times. The rearrangement links TRBV10-2 to TRBJ2-1; a possible D gene is TRBD1 (6 bases). Between the trimmed V and J ends, which lost 4 bases and 7 bases, there was a span of 11 bases. The CDR3 has 13 amino acids. Germline CDR1 WSHSY, CDR2 SAAADI. DNA of the CDR3: TGCGCCAGCAGTGCCATGGGGGCGAATGAGCAGTTCTTC. This encodes CASSAMGANEQFF.

This clonotype appeared a few times. The chain has TRBV19 and TRBJ1-2; 7 nucleotides align to TRBD1. Unmatched junction bases numbered 8, after V lost 4 bases and J lost 3 bases. The CDR3 runs to 15 residues. Germline V gene data show CDR1 as LNHDA and CDR2 as SQIVND (reference sequence). CDR3 nucleotides: TGTGCCAGTAGTACCCTCGGACAGGCTGACTATGGCTACACCTTC. It encodes CASSTLGQADYGYTF.

This clonotype was counted between two and nine times. The chain carries TRBV10-3 and TRBJ2-5, with D perhaps TRBD1 (6 bases). Trimming left V 4 bases short and J 4 bases short, with 13 bases between. This CDR3 comprises 14 residues. CDR1 is ENHRY and CDR2 is SYGVKD in the germline V gene. This CDR3 reads CAISAPGVRETQYF. The CDR3 coding sequence is TGTGCCATCAGTGCCCCAGGGGTACGAGAGACCCAGTACTTC.

V is TRBV7-9 and J is TRBJ2-5; TRBD1 matches at 7 bases. Germline V gene data show CDR1 as SEHNR and CDR2 as FQNEAQ (reference sequence). Trimming removed 7 bases from V and 3 bases from J; junction bases left unmatched: 14. The CDR3 consists of 16 residues. The CDR3 DNA reads TGTGCCAGCACCCCGACAGGGTGGGACACTGAAGAGACCCAGTACTTC. As protein: CASTPTGWDTEETQYF. The whole variable domain, remainder taken from reference TRBV7-9 and TRBJ2-5, is DTGVSQNPRHKITKRGQNVTFRCDPISEHNRLYWYRQTLGQGPEFLTYFQNEAQLEKSRLLSDRFSAERPKGSFSTLEIQRTEQGDSAMYLCASTPTGWDTEETQYFGPGTRLLVL.

This clonotype was counted many times. This chain uses TRBV7-8 with TRBJ2-7, with 9 bases that match TRBD1. Germline loops: CDR1 SGHVS, CDR2 FQNEAQ. V was clipped by 4 bases and J by 3 bases; unmatched bases: 7. This CDR3 region has 15 residues. Here the CDR3 reads CASSWGTGRGYEQYF. The CDR3 DNA reads as TGTGCCAGCAGCTGGGGGACAGGGAGGGGCTACGAGCAGTACTTC.

This clonotype was counted at least ten times. The J gene is TRBJ2-5, the V gene TRBV16, with a tentative D call TRBD1 (7 bases). Trimming left V 4 bases short and J 2 bases short, with 11 bases between. Germline CDR1 KGHSY, CDR2 FQNENV. The length of the CDR3 is 14 residues. The DNA for the CDR3 is TGTGCCAGCAGCCTGCGGGACAGACAAGAGACCCAGTACTTC. This codes for CASSLRDRQETQYF.

The CDR3 DNA reads TGTGCCAGCAGCTTGTATGAGACCCAGGGACACAATCAGCCCCAGCATTTT. Translation: CASSLYETQGHNQPQHF. The chain links TRBV7-9 to TRBJ1-5; perhaps TRBD1 as D (6 bases). Germline assignment: CDR1 SEHNR and CDR2 FQNEAQ (reference sequence). The CDR3 has 17 residues. The V gene lost 3 bases and the J gene lost 3 bases, with 18 bases spanning the gap.

J is TRBJ2-7 and V is TRBV19, with 7 bases aligning to TRBD1. The CDR3 is 12 residues long. The V gene end was trimmed by 10 bases and the J gene end by 3 bases; junction bases not matched to a gene: 6. Germline lookup yields CDR1 LNHDA and CDR2 SQIVND (reference sequence). The CDR3 reads CATRQGSYEQYF. The DNA for the CDR3 is TGTGCCACTCGACAGGGTAGCTACGAGCAGTACTTC.

This rearrangement joins TRBV7-9 to TRBJ1-1, with a possible D match to TRBD1 (5 bases). Germline CDR1 reads SEHNR; CDR2 reads FQNEAQ (reference sequence). V was shortened by 2 bases and J by 1 base, with 11 bases between the two germline ends. The CDR3 is 15 residues long. The CDR3 DNA sequence: TGTGCCAGCAGCTTAAGTTCGGGGACGAACACTGAAGCTTTCTTT. It encodes CASSLSSGTNTEAFF.

The chain couples TRBV28 to TRBJ1-5; 11 bases are shared with TRBD1. The CDR3 runs to 14 residues. CDR1 MDHEN and CDR2 SYDVKM come from the germline V gene. V shed 5 bases and J 6 bases; nucleotides not matched to a gene: 3. The CDR3: CASSVGTGGQPQHF. The CDR3 nucleotides read TGTGCCAGCAGTGTCGGGACAGGGGGTCAGCCCCAGCATTTT.

In this sample, this clonotype turned up many times. The CDR3 is CASRGDTYNSPLHF. DNA for the CDR3: TGTGCCAGCAGGGGGGACACGTATAATTCACCCCTCCACTTT. The V call is TRBV12-3 or TRBV12-4, the J call TRBJ1-6, with D maybe TRBD1 (6 bases). This CDR3 comprises 14 residues. Trimming cost V 6 bases and J 4 bases, with 10 bases left between them.

This clonotype was observed at least ten times. The CDR3 coding sequence is TGTGCCAGCAGTCGACAGGGAGGCACACTGTGGGCTGAAGCTTTCTTT. It translates to CASSRQGGTLWAEAFF. The rearrangement links TRBV6-5 to TRBJ1-1, with 7 bases that match TRBD1. Trimming at V came to 5 bases and at J to 6 bases, leaving 15 bases not matched to a gene. This CDR3 contains 16 residues. The germline V gene has CDR1 MNHEY and CDR2 SVGAGI.

This clonotype was picked up one time. This chain uses TRBV6-6 with TRBJ1-5, with 10 bases lining up with TRBD1. The CDR3 is 16 residues long. CDR1 and CDR2 (germline): MNHNY, SVGAGI (reference sequence). J lost 4 bases, V lost 2 bases, and 5 bases had no gene match. The CDR3 is CASSYRRQGANQPQHF. CDR3 bases: TGTGCCAGCAGTTACCGCAGACAGGGGGCAAATCAGCCCCAGCATTTT.

The J gene is TRBJ1-3, the V gene TRBV29-1, with TRBD1 identical over 8 bases. CDR1 and CDR2 from the germline V gene are SQVTM and ANQGSEA. V shed 8 bases, J shed 5 bases, and the junction held 5 bases outside the gene matches. The CDR3 is 12 residues long. CDR3 coding DNA: TGCAGCTCGACAGGGGCGAGAAACACCATATATTTT. This sequence encodes CSSTGARNTIYF.

This clonotype was detected only a few times. V gene TRBV7-9 combines with J gene TRBJ1-1; D is undetermined. This CDR3 is built from 14 residues. Trimming took 6 bases from V and 6 from J, leaving 17 bases between them. Germline assignment: CDR1 SEHNR and CDR2 FQNEAQ (reference sequence). CDR3 sequence reads: CASRPYSDLPEAFF. In DNA form, the CDR3 reads TGTGCCAGCAGGCCGTACAGTGACCTTCCTGAAGCTTTCTTT.

The chain has TRBV14 and TRBJ1-1, with TRBD1 as a possible D gene (6 bases). Trimming took off 2 bases at V and 8 bases at J, with 12 bases between the two ends. The CDR3 sequence is 13 residues long. Germline lookup yields CDR1 SGHDN and CDR2 FVKESK. The CDR3 DNA follows: TGTGCCAGCAGCCAACTGCCGGGGGCCGAAGCTTTCTTT. Translated: CASSQLPGAEAFF.

The chain combines TRBV4-1 with TRBJ2-5, with a tentative D call TRBD2 (6 bases). The ends were cut back, 0 bases at V and 4 bases at J, with 12 bases in the middle. The CDR3 runs 15 residues. In germline, CDR1 is MGHRA, CDR2 YSYEKL. The CDR3 sequence: CASSQDNLGGETQYF. The CDR3 DNA follows: TGCGCCAGCAGCCAAGACAACTTGGGGGGAGAGACCCAGTACTTC.

Remarks on this clonotype: An end of the junction differs from the germline gene, which may be a read error. The chain recombines TRBV7-9 with TRBJ1-1; a possible D gene is TRBD1 (5 bases). CDR3 length equals 13 residues. Germline CDR1 reads SEHNR; CDR2 reads FQNEAQ (reference sequence). CDR3 DNA: TGCGCCAGCAGCTGGACATCCCTAGGGGAAGCTTTCTTT. Translating gives CASSWTSLGEAFF.

A few counts support this clonotype. The chain combines TRBV7-9 with TRBJ2-7; possibly TRBD1 for D (6 bases). Germline V gene lookup returns CDR1 SEHNR and CDR2 FQNEAQ (reference sequence). V dropped 5 bases and J dropped 2 bases, with 13 bases sitting between them. CDR3 length: 14 amino acids. The CDR3 loop reads CASSHRDTTYEQYF. The CDR3 bases are TGTGCCAGCAGCCACCGGGACACTACCTACGAGCAGTACTTC. Full variable domain (missing parts from reference TRBV7-9 and TRBJ2-7): DTGVSQNPRHKITKRGQNVTFRCDPISEHNRLYWYRQTLGQGPEFLTYFQNEAQLEKSRLLSDRFSAERPKGSFSTLEIQRTEQGDSAMYLCASSHRDTTYEQYFGPGTRLTVT.

This clonotype was recorded at least ten times. The chain is built from TRBV5-5 and TRBJ1-6; D is possibly TRBD1 (6 bases). CDR1 is SGHKS, CDR2 YYEKEE, per germline (reference sequence). The CDR3 has 15 amino acids. V was trimmed by 1 base and J by 3 bases, leaving 8 bases between them. The CDR3 DNA sequence: TGTGCCAGCAGCTTGCCGGACAGCTATAATTCACCCCTCCACTTT. This encodes CASSLPDSYNSPLHF.

This clonotype was found many times. The chain is built from TRBV11-2 and TRBJ2-5; 10 bases are a match to TRBD1. The V gene end was trimmed by 4 bases and the J gene end by 4 bases; junction bases not matched to a gene: 12. The CDR3 loop spans 17 amino acids. Germline V gene sequence: CDR1 SGHAT, CDR2 FQNNGV. The CDR3 DNA sequence: TGTGCCAGCAGCTCCCTCCCCGGGACAGGGGTGGGAGAGACCCAGTACTTC. The encoded protein is CASSSLPGTGVGETQYF.

V and J are TRBV25-1 and TRBJ1-1; D uncertain. The V end was cut by 4 bases, the J end by 3 bases, with 9 bases between. Looked up from germline, CDR1 is MGHDK and CDR2 is SYGVNS. There are 13 residues in the CDR3. CDR3: CASSARDHTEAFF. In nucleotides, the CDR3 is TGTGCCAGCAGTGCTAGAGACCACACTGAAGCTTTCTTT. Together with reference TRBV25-1 and TRBJ1-1, the CDR3 gives the full variable domain: EADIYQTPRYLVIGTGKKITLECSQTMGHDKMYWYQQDPGMELHLIHYSYGVNSTEKGDLSSESTVSRIRTEHFPLTLESARPSHTSQYLCASSARDHTEAFFGQGTRLTVV.

This rearrangement joins TRBV10-3 to TRBJ2-7; possible D gene TRBD1, 6 bases. Deletions cut 4 bases from V and 4 bases from J, with 11 bases between. The CDR3 has 13 amino acids. Germline-derived CDR1 and CDR2 are ENHRY and SYGVKD. CDR3 nucleotide sequence: TGTGCCATCAGTGGGGGGCTAGAGTACGAGCAGTACTTC. Residues: CAISGGLEYEQYF.

This clonotype was seen at least ten times. DNA of the CDR3: TGCAGTGTTGACAGACCAAGCTCTGGAAACACCATATATTTT. This codes for CSVDRPSSGNTIYF. The chain links TRBV20-1 to TRBJ1-3, with D possibly TRBD1 on 5 matching bases. Trimming removed 7 bases from V and 0 bases from J, with 13 bases in between. This CDR3 contains 14 residues. Germline CDR1 is DFQATT and CDR2 is SNEGSKA (reference sequence).

The rearrangement uses TRBV7-2 and TRBJ2-5, with D uncertain. The CDR3 has 12 amino acids. Trimming removed 4 bases from V and 4 bases from J, with 7 bases in between. Looked up from germline, CDR1 is SGHTA and CDR2 is FQGNSA. In nucleotides, the CDR3 is TGTGCCAGCAGCTCAGCGTCAGAGACCCAGTACTTC. It translates to CASSSASETQYF.

This clonotype was seen at least ten times. The rearrangement uses TRBV20-1 and TRBJ1-4; D call uncertain. The germline gives CDR1 DFQATT, CDR2 SNEGSKA (reference sequence). The CDR3 has 15 residues. Trimming took 3 bases from V and 7 from J, leaving 18 bases between them. This CDR3 is CSASEGPPLREKLFF. The CDR3 DNA sequence: TGCAGTGCTAGTGAAGGACCACCACTCCGTGAAAAACTGTTTTTT.

This chain links TRBV30 with TRBJ2-5; TRBD2 matches 13 bases. Germline values: CDR1 GTSNPN, CDR2 SVGIG (reference sequence). Trimming cost V 2 bases and J 5 bases; bases outside gene matches: 8. This CDR3 spans 16 amino acids. The CDR3 reads CAWSTTSGGFGETQYF. The CDR3 region has the DNA TGTGCCTGGAGTACGACTAGCGGGGGGTTCGGGGAGACCCAGTACTTC.

This sequence joins TRBV12-3 or TRBV12-4 and TRBJ1-1, with TRBD1 as a possible D gene (5 bases). Trimming cost V 7 bases and J 5 bases, with 14 bases left between them. This CDR3 region has 13 residues. The CDR3: CASNKVGGTEAFF. DNA for the CDR3: TGTGCCAGCAACAAAGTGGGGGGGACTGAAGCTTTCTTT.